The present T cell receptor (beta chain) was sequenced within a study of OX40 agonist ivuxolimab in advanced cancers. CDR1 SGHTA and CDR2 FQGNSA come from the germline V gene. This CDR3 comprises 14 residues. V dropped 4 bases and J dropped 4 bases, with 11 bases sitting between them. TCRdb's copy holds only in-frame clones and misses some; the assay was immunoSEQ multiplex PCR. Among under 90,000 clones listed, 84% were seen once. The origin of this receptor is an adult with an advanced solid tumor such as melanoma, head and neck, liver or kidney cancer. Sample: CD4+ or CD8+ T cells sorted from blood, taken in a trial of the OX40 agonist ivuxolimab. This rearrangement joins TRBV7-2 to TRBJ2-1; D may be TRBD1 (5 bases). The CDR3 loop is CASSSPNRYNEQFF. The CDR3 DNA is TGTGCCAGCAGCTCCCCCAACAGGTACAATGAGCAGTTCTTC.